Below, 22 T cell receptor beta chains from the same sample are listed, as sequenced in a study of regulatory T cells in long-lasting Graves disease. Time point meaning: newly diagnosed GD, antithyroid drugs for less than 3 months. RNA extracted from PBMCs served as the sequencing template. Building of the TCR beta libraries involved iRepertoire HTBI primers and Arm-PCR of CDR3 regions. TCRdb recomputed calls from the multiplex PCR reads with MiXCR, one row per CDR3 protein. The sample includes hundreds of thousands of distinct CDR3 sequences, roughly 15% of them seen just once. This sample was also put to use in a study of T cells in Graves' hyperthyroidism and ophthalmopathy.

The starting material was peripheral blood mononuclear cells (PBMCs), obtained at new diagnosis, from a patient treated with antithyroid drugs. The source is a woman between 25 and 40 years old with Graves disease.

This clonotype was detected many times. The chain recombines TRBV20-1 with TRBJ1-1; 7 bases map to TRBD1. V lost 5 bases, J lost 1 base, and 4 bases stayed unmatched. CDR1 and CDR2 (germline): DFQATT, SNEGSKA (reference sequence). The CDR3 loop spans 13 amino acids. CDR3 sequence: CSADYRGNTEAFF. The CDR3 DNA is TGCAGTGCTGACTACAGGGGGAACACTGAAGCTTTCTTT.

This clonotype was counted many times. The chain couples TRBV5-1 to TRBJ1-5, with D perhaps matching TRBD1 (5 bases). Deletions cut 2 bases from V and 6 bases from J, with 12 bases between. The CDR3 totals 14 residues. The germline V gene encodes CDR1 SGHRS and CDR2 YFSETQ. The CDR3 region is CASSFAGTGQPQHF. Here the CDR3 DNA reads TGCGCCAGCAGCTTTGCCGGGACCGGTCAGCCCCAGCATTTT.

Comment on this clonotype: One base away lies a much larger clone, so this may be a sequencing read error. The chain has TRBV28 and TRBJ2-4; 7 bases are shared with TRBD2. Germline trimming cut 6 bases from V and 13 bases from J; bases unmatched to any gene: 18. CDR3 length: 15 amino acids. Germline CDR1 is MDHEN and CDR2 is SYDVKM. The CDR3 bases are TGTGCCAGCAGATTAGCGGGTTCATCCTACAATGAGCAGTACTTC. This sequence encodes CASRLAGSSYNEQYF.

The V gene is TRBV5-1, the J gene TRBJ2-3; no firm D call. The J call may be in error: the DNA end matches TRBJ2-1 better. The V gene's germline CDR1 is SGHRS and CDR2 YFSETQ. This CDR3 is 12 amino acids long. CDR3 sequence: CASSPGTTEQFF. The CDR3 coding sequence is TGCGCCAGCAGCCCGGGCACTACAGAGCAGTTCTTC.

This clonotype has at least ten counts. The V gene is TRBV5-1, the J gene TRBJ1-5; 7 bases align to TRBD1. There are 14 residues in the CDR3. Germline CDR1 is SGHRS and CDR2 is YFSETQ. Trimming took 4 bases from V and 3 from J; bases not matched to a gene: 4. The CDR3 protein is CASSTGQINQPQHF. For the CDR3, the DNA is TGCGCCAGCAGCACGGGACAGATCAATCAGCCCCAGCATTTT.

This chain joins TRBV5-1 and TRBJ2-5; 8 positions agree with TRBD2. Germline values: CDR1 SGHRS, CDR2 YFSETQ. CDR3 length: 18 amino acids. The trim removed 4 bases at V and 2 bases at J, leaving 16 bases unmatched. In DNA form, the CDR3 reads TGCGCCAGCAGCCCCAGGAACTTCGGGGGGGGCGGACAAGAGACCCAGTACTTC. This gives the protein CASSPRNFGGGGQETQYF.

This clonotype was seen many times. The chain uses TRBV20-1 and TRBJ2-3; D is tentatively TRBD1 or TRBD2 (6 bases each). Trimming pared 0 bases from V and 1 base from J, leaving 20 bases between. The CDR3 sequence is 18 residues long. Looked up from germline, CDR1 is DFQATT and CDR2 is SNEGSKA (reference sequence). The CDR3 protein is CSARDLPARGLGTDTQYF. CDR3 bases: TGCAGTGCTAGAGATTTGCCGGCCCGGGGGCTAGGCACAGATACGCAGTATTTT.

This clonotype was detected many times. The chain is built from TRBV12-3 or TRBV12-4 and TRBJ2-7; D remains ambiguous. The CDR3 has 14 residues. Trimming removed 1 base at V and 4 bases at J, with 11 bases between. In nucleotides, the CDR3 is TGTGCCAGCAGTTTAGGGCAACATCGATACGAGCAGTACTTC. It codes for CASSLGQHRYEQYF.

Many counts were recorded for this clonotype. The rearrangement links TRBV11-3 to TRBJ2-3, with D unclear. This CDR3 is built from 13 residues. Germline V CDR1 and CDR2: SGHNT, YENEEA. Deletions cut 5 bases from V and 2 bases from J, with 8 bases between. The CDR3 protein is CASSRDPTDTQYF. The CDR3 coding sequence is TGTGCCAGCAGCCGCGACCCCACAGATACGCAGTATTTT.

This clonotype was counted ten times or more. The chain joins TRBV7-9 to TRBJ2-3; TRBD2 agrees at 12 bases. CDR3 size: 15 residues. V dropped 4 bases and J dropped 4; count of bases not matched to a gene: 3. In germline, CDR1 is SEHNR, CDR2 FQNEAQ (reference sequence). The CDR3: CASSSRLAGADTQYF. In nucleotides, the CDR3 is TGTGCCAGCAGCTCCAGACTAGCGGGAGCAGATACGCAGTATTTT.

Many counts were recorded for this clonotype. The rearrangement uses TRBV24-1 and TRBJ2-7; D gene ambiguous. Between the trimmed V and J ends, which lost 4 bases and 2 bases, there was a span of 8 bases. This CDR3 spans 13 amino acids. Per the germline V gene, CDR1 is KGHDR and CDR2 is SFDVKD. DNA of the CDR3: TGTGCCACCAGTGAAGGCAGGACCTACGAGCAGTACTTC. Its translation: CATSEGRTYEQYF.

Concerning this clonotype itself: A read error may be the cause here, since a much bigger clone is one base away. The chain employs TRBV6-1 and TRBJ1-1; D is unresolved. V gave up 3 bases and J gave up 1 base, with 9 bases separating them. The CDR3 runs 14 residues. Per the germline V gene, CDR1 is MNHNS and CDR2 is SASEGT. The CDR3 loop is CASSEVTANTEAFF. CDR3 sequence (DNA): TGTGCCAGCAGTGAGGTGACGGCGAACACTGAAGCTTTCTTT.

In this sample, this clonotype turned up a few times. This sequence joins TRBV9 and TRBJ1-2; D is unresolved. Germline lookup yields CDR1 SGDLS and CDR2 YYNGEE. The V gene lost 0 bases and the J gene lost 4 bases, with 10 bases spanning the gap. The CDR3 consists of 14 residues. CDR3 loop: CASSVGSYSYGYTF. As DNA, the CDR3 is TGTGCCAGCAGCGTAGGAAGCTATTCCTATGGCTACACCTTC. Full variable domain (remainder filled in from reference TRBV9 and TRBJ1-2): DSGVTQTPKHLITATGQRVTLRCSPRSGDLSVYWYQQSLDQGLQFLIQYYNGEERAKGNILERFSAQQFPDLHSELNLSSLELGDSALYFCASSVGSYSYGYTFGSGTRLTVV.

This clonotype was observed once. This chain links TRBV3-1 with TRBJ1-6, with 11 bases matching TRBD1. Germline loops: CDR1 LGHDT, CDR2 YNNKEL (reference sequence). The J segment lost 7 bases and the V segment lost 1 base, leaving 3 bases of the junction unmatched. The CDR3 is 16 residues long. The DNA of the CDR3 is TGTGCCAGCAGCCAAGTATGGACAGGGGGCAATTCACCCCTCCACTTT. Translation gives CASSQVWTGGNSPLHF.

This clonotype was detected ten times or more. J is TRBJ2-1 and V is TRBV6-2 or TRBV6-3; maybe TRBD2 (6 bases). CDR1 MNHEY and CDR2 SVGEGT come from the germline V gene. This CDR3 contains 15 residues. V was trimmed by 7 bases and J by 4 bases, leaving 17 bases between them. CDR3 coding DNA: TGTGCCAGCAAGAAGATAGCGGTAGAATACAATGAGCAGTTCTTC. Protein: CASKKIAVEYNEQFF.

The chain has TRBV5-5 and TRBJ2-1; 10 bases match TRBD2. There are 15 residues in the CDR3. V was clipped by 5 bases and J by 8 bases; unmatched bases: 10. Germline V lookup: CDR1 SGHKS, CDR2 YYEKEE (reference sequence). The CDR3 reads CASRSGLAAWDEQFF. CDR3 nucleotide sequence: TGTGCCAGCAGATCCGGACTAGCGGCGTGGGATGAGCAGTTCTTC. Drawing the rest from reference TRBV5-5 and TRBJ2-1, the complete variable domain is DAGVTQSPTHLIKTRGQQVTLRCSPISGHKSVSWYQQVLGQGPQFIFQYYEKEERGRGNFPDRFSARQFPNYSSELNVNALLLGDSALYLCASRSGLAAWDEQFFGPGTRLTVL.

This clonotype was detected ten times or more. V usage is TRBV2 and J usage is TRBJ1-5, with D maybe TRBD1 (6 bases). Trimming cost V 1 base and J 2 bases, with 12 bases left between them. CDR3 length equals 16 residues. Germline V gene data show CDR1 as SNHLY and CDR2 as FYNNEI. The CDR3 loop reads CASSEGRGGGNQPQHF. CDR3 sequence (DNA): TGTGCCAGCAGTGAAGGCAGGGGCGGCGGCAATCAGCCCCAGCATTTT.

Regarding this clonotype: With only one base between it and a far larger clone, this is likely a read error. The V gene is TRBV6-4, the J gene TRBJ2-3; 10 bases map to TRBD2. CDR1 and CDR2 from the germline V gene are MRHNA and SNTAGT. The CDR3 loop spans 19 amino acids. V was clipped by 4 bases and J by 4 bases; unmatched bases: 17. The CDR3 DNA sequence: TGTGCCAGCAGTGGCGAGTCGCGAAGAGGGACTAGCGAGGCAGATACGCAGTATTTT. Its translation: CASSGESRRGTSEADTQYF.

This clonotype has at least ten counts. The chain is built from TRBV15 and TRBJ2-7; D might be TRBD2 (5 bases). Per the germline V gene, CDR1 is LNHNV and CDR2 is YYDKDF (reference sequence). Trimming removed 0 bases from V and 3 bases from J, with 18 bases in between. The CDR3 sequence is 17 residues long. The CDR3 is CATSRDLVSGGGYEQYF. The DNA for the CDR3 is TGTGCCACCAGCAGAGATCTAGTCTCCGGCGGAGGCTACGAGCAGTACTTC.

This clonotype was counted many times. The DNA for the CDR3 is TGCAGCGTTGCGCGGGCTGGTGGGGGCTACACCTTC. It is translated as CSVARAGGGYTF. This chain connects TRBV29-1 to TRBJ1-2; D unresolved. This CDR3 has 12 residues. V lost 4 bases and J lost 8, with 14 bases in between. Germline assignment: CDR1 SQVTM and CDR2 ANQGSEA.

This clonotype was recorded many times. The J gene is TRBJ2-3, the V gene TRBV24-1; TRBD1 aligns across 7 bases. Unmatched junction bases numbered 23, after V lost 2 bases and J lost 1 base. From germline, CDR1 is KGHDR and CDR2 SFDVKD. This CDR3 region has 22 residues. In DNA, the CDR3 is TGTGCCACCAGTGATTCCCCGACAGGGTTGACTGCCTATGGATTCGGCACAGATACGCAGTATTTT. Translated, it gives CATSDSPTGLTAYGFGTDTQYF.

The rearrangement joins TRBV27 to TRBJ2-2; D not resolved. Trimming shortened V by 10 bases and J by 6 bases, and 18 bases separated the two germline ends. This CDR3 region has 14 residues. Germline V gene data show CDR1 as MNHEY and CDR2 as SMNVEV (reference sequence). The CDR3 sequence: CATKAWAKAGELFF. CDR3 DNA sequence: TGTGCCACCAAGGCGTGGGCCAAGGCCGGGGAGCTGTTTTTT.